The 26 T cell receptor beta chains presented below share a single source sample, sequenced in a study of shared clonotypes between healthy human individuals. Clones were sequenced by immunoSEQ multiplex PCR, and TCRdb holds only the in-frame ones, with some missing. This sample yields roughly 1 million clones, of which about 80% are seen a single time; around 0.47% belongs to the top ten. The sample comprised memory CD4+ T cells from PBMCs. Stated subset: CD45RA-negative fraction. These receptors all come from a man younger than 30 in good health. Some clones in this sample may be carry-over from other donors' samples.

This clone turned up a few times. The chain recombines TRBV5-1 with TRBJ1-2, with D possibly TRBD1 on 6 matching bases. CDR1 SGHRS and CDR2 YFSETQ come from the germline V gene. CDR3 size: 13 residues. V gave up 3 bases and J gave up 6 bases, with 12 bases separating them. The chain's CDR3 is CASSSQGSHGYTF. DNA for the CDR3: TGCGCCAGCAGCTCTCAGGGGTCACATGGCTACACCTTC.

This chain uses TRBV2 with TRBJ2-5; 8 positions match TRBD1. The CDR3 length is 15 residues. Trimming took 8 bases from V and 1 from J; bases not matched to a gene: 9. From germline, CDR1 is SNHLY and CDR2 FYNNEI. This CDR3 is CASQARQGSQETQYF. The CDR3 nucleotides are TGTGCCAGCCAGGCGAGACAGGGGAGCCAAGAGACCCAGTACTTC.

V gene TRBV6-5 combines with J gene TRBJ1-5, with unresolved D. Between the trimmed V and J ends, which lost 5 bases and 7 bases, there was a span of 9 bases. This CDR3 region has 12 residues. Germline V lookup: CDR1 MNHEY, CDR2 SVGAGI. The CDR3 nucleotides read TGTGCCAGCAGTCCCAATTTACAGCCCCAGCATTTT. Protein: CASSPNLQPQHF.

This chain connects TRBV9 to TRBJ2-3; TRBD1 aligns across 11 bases. CDR1 and CDR2 from the germline V gene are SGDLS and YYNGEE. J lost 1 base, V lost 0 bases, and 10 bases had no gene match. CDR3 length equals 19 residues. CDR3 in amino acids: CASSVAMGQGGLGTDTQYF. CDR3 DNA: TGTGCCAGCAGCGTAGCCATGGGACAGGGGGGCCTGGGCACAGATACGCAGTATTTT.

This clone was counted once. The V and J genes are TRBV4-1 and TRBJ2-7; no definite D call. V gave up 3 bases and J gave up 5 bases, with 11 bases separating them. Looked up from germline, CDR1 is MGHRA and CDR2 is YSYEKL. The CDR3 is made up of 13 amino acids. CDR3 DNA sequence: TGCGCCAGCAGCCACGACCTAGAGGACGAGCAGTACTTC. This gives the protein CASSHDLEDEQYF.

The rearrangement joins TRBV5-1 to TRBJ2-6; no clear D. The germline gives CDR1 SGHRS, CDR2 YFSETQ. The germline V and J ends were trimmed by 0 bases and 0 bases, with 7 bases remaining between them. This CDR3 has 16 amino acids. The CDR3 nucleotides are TGCGCCAGCAGCTTGGTGACCGCCTCTGGGGCCAACGTCCTGACTTTC. Its translation: CASSLVTASGANVLTF.

About this clone: Other nucleotide sequences from this sample produce the same CDR3. This chain connects TRBV6-6 to TRBJ2-7; D uncertain. Germline V gene sequence: CDR1 MNHNY, CDR2 SVGAGI (reference sequence). Trimming pared 5 bases from V and 3 bases from J, leaving 8 bases between. This CDR3 has 12 amino acids. The CDR3 is CASSPTDYEQYF. The CDR3, as DNA: TGTGCCAGCAGTCCCACCGACTACGAGCAGTACTTC.

The chain carries TRBV5-4 and TRBJ2-3, with TRBD2 identical over 10 bases. From germline, CDR1 is SGHNT and CDR2 YYREEE (reference sequence). V gave up 4 bases and J gave up 5 bases; unmatched junction bases: 10. This CDR3 is built from 16 residues. This CDR3 reads CASSPPTAGGGDTQYF. CDR3 nucleotide sequence: TGTGCCAGCAGCCCCCCTACAGCGGGAGGGGGAGATACGCAGTATTTT.

The rearrangement links TRBV19 to TRBJ1-5, with D perhaps TRBD1 (5 bases). The V end lost 7 bases, the J end lost 5 bases, and 18 bases lay between the germline ends. The CDR3 is 15 residues long. The V gene's germline CDR1 is LNHDA and CDR2 SQIVND (reference sequence). CDR3 DNA: TGTGCCAGTACCACTGGGGGGACCCCTTATCAGCCCCAGCATTTT. Protein sequence: CASTTGGTPYQPQHF.

V is TRBV12-5 and J is TRBJ2-2; D is perhaps TRBD2 (5 bases). Deletions cut 3 bases from V and 4 bases from J, with 15 bases between. This CDR3 has 16 amino acids. CDR1 and CDR2 from the germline V gene are LGHNT and FRNRAP. The CDR3 region is CASGFSLREGTGELFF. Written as DNA, the CDR3 is TGTGCTAGTGGTTTTAGCTTGCGAGAGGGCACCGGGGAGCTGTTTTTT.

V is TRBV11-2 and J is TRBJ1-4; TRBD1 aligns across 7 bases. Germline lookup yields CDR1 SGHAT and CDR2 FQNNGV. After removal of 6 bases from V and 0 bases from J, the junction contained 7 bases not matched to a gene. There are 16 residues in the CDR3. The CDR3 DNA is TGTGCCAGCAGGGGGACAGAATACGCAACTAATGAAAAACTGTTTTTT. Encoded protein: CASRGTEYATNEKLFF.

Remarks on this clone: The sample carries other DNA sequences with the same CDR3. The chain combines TRBV6-1 with TRBJ2-3; TRBD1 matches 8 bases. Trimming cost V 9 bases and J 1 base; bases outside gene matches: 3. The CDR3 spans 13 residues. Germline V gene lookup returns CDR1 MNHNS and CDR2 SASEGT. CDR3 sequence reads: CASIQGGTDTQYF. The CDR3 region has the DNA TGTGCCAGTATACAGGGGGGCACAGATACGCAGTATTTT.

The CDR3 here is CASSILLAGVGEQFF. The CDR3 DNA follows: TGTGCCAGTAGTATTCTCCTAGCGGGAGTCGGCGAGCAGTTCTTC. The chain recombines TRBV19 with TRBJ2-1, with 10 bases matching TRBD2. The CDR3 is made up of 15 amino acids. Germline-derived CDR1 and CDR2 are LNHDA and SQIVND (reference sequence). The junction had 9 bases not matched to a gene; V was cut back by 3 bases and J by 10 bases.

The chain carries TRBV6-6 and TRBJ2-6, with D unclear. The CDR3 loop spans 15 amino acids. With 2 bases removed from V and 4 bases from J, the gap between germline ends came to 9 bases. Germline CDR1 reads MNHNY; CDR2 reads SVGAGI (reference sequence). The CDR3 reads CASSYDQVGANVLTF. CDR3 coding DNA: TGTGCCAGCAGTTACGATCAGGTCGGGGCCAACGTCCTGACTTTC.

The gene calls are TRBV4-2 and TRBJ2-3; tentative D call: TRBD1 (5 bases). Per the germline V gene, CDR1 is LGHNA and CDR2 is YNFKEQ. Between the trimmed V and J ends, which lost 0 bases and 1 base, there was a span of 14 bases. The CDR3 contains 17 residues. CDR3 in DNA: TGTGCCAGCAGCCAAGATCCCGACAGACTGGGCACAGATACGCAGTATTTT. This gives the protein CASSQDPDRLGTDTQYF.

This chain links TRBV7-3 with TRBJ2-2, with D perhaps TRBD2 (6 bases). Trimming took off 0 bases at V and 4 bases at J, with 9 bases between the two ends. CDR3 length equals 15 residues. Germline CDR1 and CDR2: SGHTA and FQGTGA. This CDR3 is CASSLTRDRTGELFF. Written as DNA, the CDR3 is TGTGCCAGCAGCTTAACGCGGGATCGCACCGGGGAGCTGTTTTTT.

This chain uses TRBV6-6 with TRBJ1-2; 12 bases are a match to TRBD1. Germline V gene data show CDR1 as MNHNY and CDR2 as SVGAGI (reference sequence). Trimming at V came to 6 bases and at J to 4 bases, leaving 6 bases not matched to a gene. The CDR3 covers 15 residues. The DNA of the CDR3 is TGTGCCAGCAGGGGACAGGGGGCGCTTTCCTATGGCTACACCTTC. As protein: CASRGQGALSYGYTF.

The J gene is TRBJ2-7, the V gene TRBV28, with 7 positions matching TRBD1. V lost 3 bases and J lost 5; bases outside the gene matches: 7. The CDR3 has 14 residues. CDR1 and CDR2 (germline): MDHEN, SYDVKM. The CDR3 loop reads CASSLPGGRNEQYF. CDR3 in DNA: TGTGCCAGCAGTTTGCCAGGGGGTCGGAACGAGCAGTACTTC.

The V call is TRBV5-1, the J call TRBJ2-3; D is uncertain. Trimming took off 4 bases at V and 10 bases at J, with 13 bases between the two ends. This CDR3 contains 12 residues. Germline assignment: CDR1 SGHRS and CDR2 YFSETQ. The DNA for the CDR3 is TGCGCCAGCAGCCCATCACTTCAGGCGCAGTATTTT. It encodes CASSPSLQAQYF.

The table lists this clone with a few counts. The chain combines TRBV9 with TRBJ2-3; the match to TRBD2 covers 9 bases. Trimming at V came to 0 bases and at J to 7 bases, leaving 6 bases not matched to a gene. The CDR3 runs 15 residues. Germline V lookup: CDR1 SGDLS, CDR2 YYNGEE. This chain's CDR3 is CASSVEAGGHYTQYF. The CDR3 DNA reads TGTGCCAGCAGCGTAGAAGCGGGGGGTCATTATACGCAGTATTTT. The variable domain in full, completed from reference TRBV9 and TRBJ2-3, reads DSGVTQTPKHLITATGQRVTLRCSPRSGDLSVYWYQQSLDQGLQFLIQYYNGEERAKGNILERFSAQQFPDLHSELNLSSLELGDSALYFCASSVEAGGHYTQYFGPGTRLTVL.

On this clone itself: The same CDR3 is also encoded by other DNA sequences in this sample. The chain uses TRBV9 and TRBJ1-3; D not resolved. The CDR3 is 13 residues long. CDR1 is SGDLS and CDR2 is YYNGEE in the germline V gene. Deletions cut 0 bases from V and 4 bases from J, with 5 bases between. The CDR3 region is CASSVEGGNTIYF. CDR3 nucleotides: TGTGCCAGCAGCGTAGAAGGCGGAAACACCATATATTTT.

The V gene is TRBV5-1, the J gene TRBJ2-5; the D gene could be TRBD1 or TRBD2 (5 bases each). Trimming pared 0 bases from V and 2 bases from J, leaving 11 bases between. CDR1 SGHRS and CDR2 YFSETQ come from the germline V gene. The CDR3 contains 15 residues. Written as DNA, the CDR3 is TGCGCCAGCAGCTTGGGGGGGTCACAGCAAGAGACCCAGTACTTC. It encodes CASSLGGSQQETQYF.

The table lists this clone with many counts. The rearrangement links TRBV28 to TRBJ2-4; 10 positions match TRBD2. This CDR3 contains 16 residues. From germline, CDR1 is MDHEN and CDR2 SYDVKM. Trimming cost V 2 bases and J 7 bases; bases outside gene matches: 8. The CDR3 region has the DNA TGTGCCAGCAGTTTAAGCAGCGGGAGGGGGGCGAACATTCAGTACTTC. Encoded protein: CASSLSSGRGANIQYF.

This sequence joins TRBV7-9 and TRBJ1-5; D is unclear. This CDR3 spans 14 amino acids. The V gene lost 7 bases and the J gene lost 7 bases, with 17 bases spanning the gap. Germline CDR1 reads SEHNR; CDR2 reads FQNEAQ (reference sequence). The CDR3 protein is CASITRGGRQPQHF. DNA for the CDR3: TGTGCCAGCATCACGCGGGGAGGACGGCAGCCCCAGCATTTT.

The chain uses TRBV27 and TRBJ1-2; 7 nucleotides match TRBD1. V shed 7 bases and J 8 bases; nucleotides not matched to a gene: 7. Germline CDR1 reads MNHEY; CDR2 reads SMNVEV (reference sequence). The CDR3 totals 12 residues. DNA for the CDR3: TGTGCCAGCACCACGACAGGGAAGGGCTACACCTTC. It is translated as CASTTTGKGYTF.

This clone was recorded once. This chain connects TRBV14 to TRBJ2-7; 8 bases line up with TRBD2. The CDR3 contains 21 residues. Germline V lookup: CDR1 SGHDN, CDR2 FVKESK. V lost 2 bases, J lost 2 bases, and 23 bases stayed unmatched. CDR3 in DNA: TGTGCCAGCAGCCAATCTATAGCTGGACTAGCAACAGTTCGACGGCCCTACGAGCAGTACTTC. The encoded protein is CASSQSIAGLATVRRPYEQYF.